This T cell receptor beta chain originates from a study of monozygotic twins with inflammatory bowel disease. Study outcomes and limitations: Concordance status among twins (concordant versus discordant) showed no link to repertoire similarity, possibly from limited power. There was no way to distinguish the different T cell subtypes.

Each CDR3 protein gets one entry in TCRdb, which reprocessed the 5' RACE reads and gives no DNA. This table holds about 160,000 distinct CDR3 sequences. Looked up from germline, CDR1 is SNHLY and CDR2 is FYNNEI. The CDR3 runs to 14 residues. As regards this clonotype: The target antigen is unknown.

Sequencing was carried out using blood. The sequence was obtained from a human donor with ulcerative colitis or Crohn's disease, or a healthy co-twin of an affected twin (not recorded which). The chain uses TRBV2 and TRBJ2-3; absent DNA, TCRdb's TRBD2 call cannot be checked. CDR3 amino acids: CASSPSGSGDTQYF.